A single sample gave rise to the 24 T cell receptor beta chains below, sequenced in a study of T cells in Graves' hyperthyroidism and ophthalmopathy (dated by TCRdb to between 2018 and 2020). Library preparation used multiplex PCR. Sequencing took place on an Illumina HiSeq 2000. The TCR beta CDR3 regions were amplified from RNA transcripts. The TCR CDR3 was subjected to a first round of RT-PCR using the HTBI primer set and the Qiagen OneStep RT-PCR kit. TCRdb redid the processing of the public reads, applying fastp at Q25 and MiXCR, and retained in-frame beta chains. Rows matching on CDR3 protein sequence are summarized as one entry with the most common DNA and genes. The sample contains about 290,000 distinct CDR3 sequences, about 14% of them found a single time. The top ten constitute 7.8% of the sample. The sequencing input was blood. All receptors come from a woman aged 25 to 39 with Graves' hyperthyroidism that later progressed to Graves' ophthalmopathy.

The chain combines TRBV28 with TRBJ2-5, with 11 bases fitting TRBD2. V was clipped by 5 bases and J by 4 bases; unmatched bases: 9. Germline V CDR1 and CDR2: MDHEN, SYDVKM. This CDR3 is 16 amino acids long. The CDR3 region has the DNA TGTGCCAGCAGTCCCGGACTAGCGGGTACTCCAGAGACCCAGTACTTC. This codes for CASSPGLAGTPETQYF.

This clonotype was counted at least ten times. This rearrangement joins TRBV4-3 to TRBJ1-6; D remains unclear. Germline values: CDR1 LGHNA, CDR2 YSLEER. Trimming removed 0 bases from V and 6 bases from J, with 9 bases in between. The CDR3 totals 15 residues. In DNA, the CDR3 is TGCGCCAGCAGCCAAGAACCGGGCCTTAATTCACCCCTCCACTTT. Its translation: CASSQEPGLNSPLHF.

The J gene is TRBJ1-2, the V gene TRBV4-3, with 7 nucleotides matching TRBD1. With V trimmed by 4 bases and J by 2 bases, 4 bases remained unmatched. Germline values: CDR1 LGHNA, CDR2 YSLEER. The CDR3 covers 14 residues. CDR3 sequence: CASSPETGNYGYTF. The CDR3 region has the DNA TGCGCCAGCAGCCCGGAGACAGGGAACTATGGCTACACCTTC.

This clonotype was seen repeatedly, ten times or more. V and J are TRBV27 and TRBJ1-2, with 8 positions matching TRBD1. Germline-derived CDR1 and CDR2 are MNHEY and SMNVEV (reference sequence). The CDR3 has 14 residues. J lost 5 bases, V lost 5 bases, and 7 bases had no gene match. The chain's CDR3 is CASSPQGAGYGYTF. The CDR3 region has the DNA TGTGCCAGCAGTCCTCAGGGGGCAGGGTATGGCTACACCTTC.

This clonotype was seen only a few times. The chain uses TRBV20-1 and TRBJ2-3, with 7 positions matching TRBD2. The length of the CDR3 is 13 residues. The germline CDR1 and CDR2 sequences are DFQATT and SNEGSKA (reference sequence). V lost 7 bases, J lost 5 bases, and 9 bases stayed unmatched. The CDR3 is CSGRPGGKDTQYF. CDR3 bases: TGCAGTGGCAGACCGGGAGGCAAAGATACGCAGTATTTT.

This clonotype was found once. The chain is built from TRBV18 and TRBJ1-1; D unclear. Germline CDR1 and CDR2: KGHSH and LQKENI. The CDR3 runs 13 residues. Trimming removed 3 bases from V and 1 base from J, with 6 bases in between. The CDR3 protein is CASSPKTNTEAFF. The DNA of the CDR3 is TGTGCCAGCTCACCTAAGACGAACACTGAAGCTTTCTTT. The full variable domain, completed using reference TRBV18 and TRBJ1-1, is NAGVMQNPRHLVRRRGQEARLRCSPMKGHSHVYWYRQLPEEGLKFMVYLQKENIIDESGMPKERFSAEFPKEGPSILRIQQVVRGDSAAYFCASSPKTNTEAFFGQGTRLTVV.

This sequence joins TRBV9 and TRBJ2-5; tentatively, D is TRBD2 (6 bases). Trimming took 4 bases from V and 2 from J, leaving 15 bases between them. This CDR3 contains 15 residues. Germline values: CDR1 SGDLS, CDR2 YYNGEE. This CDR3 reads CASSPPTSTQETQYF. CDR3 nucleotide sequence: TGTGCCAGCAGCCCACCTACTAGCACACAAGAGACCCAGTACTTC.

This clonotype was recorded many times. The CDR3 region is CASSNHITEAFF. Here the CDR3 DNA reads TGTGCCAGCAGCAATCATATCACTGAAGCTTTCTTT. The V gene is TRBV7-9, the J gene TRBJ1-1; D call uncertain. The CDR3 runs 12 residues. Germline V gene data show CDR1 as SEHNR and CDR2 as FQNEAQ (reference sequence). V gave up 5 bases and J gave up 4 bases, with 8 bases separating them.

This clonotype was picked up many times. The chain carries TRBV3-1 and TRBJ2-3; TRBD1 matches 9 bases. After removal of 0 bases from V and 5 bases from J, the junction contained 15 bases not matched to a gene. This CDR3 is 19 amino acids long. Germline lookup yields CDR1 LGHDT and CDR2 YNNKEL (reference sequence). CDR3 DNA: TGTGCCAGCAGCCAAGATTTTTTCGGACAGGGGAGTCCGGAAGATACGCAGTATTTT. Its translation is CASSQDFFGQGSPEDTQYF.

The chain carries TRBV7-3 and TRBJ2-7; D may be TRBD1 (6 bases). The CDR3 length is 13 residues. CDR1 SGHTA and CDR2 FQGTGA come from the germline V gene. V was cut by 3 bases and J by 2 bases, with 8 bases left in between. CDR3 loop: CASSLDRPYEQYF. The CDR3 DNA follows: TGTGCCAGCAGCTTGGACAGACCCTACGAGCAGTACTTC.

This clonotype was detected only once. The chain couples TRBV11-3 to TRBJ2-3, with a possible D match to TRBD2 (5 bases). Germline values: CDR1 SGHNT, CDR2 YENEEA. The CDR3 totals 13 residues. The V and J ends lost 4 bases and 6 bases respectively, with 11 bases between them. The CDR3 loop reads CASSSGVLDTQYF. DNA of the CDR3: TGTGCCAGCAGCTCCGGGGTCTTGGATACGCAGTATTTT.

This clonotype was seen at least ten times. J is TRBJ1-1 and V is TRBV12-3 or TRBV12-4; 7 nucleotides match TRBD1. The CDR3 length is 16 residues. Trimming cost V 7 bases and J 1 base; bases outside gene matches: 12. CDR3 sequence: CASTNTGTAANTEAFF. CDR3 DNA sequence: TGTGCCAGCACAAACACAGGGACAGCGGCGAACACTGAAGCTTTCTTT.

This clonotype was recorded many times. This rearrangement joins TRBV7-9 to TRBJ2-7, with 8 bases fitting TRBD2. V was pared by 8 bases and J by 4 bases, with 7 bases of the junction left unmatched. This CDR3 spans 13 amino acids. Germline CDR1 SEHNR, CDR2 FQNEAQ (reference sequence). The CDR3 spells CASQRIAGYEQYF. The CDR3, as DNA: TGTGCCAGCCAGAGGATAGCGGGATACGAGCAGTACTTC. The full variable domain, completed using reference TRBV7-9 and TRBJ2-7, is DTGVSQNPRHKITKRGQNVTFRCDPISEHNRLYWYRQTLGQGPEFLTYFQNEAQLEKSRLLSDRFSAERPKGSFSTLEIQRTEQGDSAMYLCASQRIAGYEQYFGPGTRLTVT.

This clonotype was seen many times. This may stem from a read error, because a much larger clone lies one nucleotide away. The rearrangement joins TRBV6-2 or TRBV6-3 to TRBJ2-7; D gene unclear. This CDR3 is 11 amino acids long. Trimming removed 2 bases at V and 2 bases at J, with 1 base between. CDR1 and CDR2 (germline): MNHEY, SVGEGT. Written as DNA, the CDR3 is TGTGCCAGCAGTTACACCTACGAGCAGTACTTC. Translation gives CASSYTYEQYF.

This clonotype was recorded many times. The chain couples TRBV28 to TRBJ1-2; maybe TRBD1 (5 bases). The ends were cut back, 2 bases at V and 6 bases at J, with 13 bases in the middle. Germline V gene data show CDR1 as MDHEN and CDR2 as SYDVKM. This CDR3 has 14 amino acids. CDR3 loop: CASSLMGVNDGYTF. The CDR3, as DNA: TGTGCCAGCAGTTTAATGGGGGTAAATGATGGCTACACCTTC.

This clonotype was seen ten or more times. The DNA of the CDR3 is TGTGCCTGGAGTGTCCGGGACTTACGACGGTGGGAGCAGTACTTC. Amino acids: CAWSVRDLRRWEQYF. The rearrangement links TRBV30 to TRBJ2-7; a weak D match, TRBD2 (6 bases). The length of the CDR3 is 15 residues. From germline, CDR1 is GTSNPN and CDR2 SVGIG (reference sequence). V was clipped by 0 bases and J by 7 bases, with 19 bases between them.

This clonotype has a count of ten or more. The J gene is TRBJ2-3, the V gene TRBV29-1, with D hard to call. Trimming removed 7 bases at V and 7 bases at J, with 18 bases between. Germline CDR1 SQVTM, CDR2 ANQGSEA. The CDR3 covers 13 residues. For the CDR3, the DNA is TGCAGCGCCTTGAGAGGCGTGAGTTATACGCAGTATTTT. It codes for CSALRGVSYTQYF.

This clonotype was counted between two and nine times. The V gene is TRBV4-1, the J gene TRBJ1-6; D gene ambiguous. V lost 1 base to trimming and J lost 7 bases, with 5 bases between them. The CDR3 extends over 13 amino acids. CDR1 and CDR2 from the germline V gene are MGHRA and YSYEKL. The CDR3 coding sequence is TGCGCCAGCAGCCAAGTCCTGAATTCACCCCTCCACTTT. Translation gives CASSQVLNSPLHF.

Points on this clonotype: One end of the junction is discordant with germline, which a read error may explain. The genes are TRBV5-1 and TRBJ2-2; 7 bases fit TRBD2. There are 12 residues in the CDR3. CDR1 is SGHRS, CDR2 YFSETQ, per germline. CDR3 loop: CASRSGIGELVF. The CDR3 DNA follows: TGCGCCAGCAGGAGCGGGATCGGGGAGCTGGTTTTT.

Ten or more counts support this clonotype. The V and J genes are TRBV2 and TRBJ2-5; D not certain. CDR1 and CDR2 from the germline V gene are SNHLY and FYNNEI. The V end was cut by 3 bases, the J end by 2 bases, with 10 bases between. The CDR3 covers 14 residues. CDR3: CASSDTRLQETQYF. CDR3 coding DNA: TGTGCCAGCAGTGATACGAGGCTACAAGAGACCCAGTACTTC.

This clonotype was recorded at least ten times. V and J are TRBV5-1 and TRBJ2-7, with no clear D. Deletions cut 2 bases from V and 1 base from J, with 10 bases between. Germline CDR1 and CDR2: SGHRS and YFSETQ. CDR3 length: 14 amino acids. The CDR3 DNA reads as TGCGCCAGCAGCTTAGCGCTGGGATCCTACGAGCAGTACTTC. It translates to CASSLALGSYEQYF.

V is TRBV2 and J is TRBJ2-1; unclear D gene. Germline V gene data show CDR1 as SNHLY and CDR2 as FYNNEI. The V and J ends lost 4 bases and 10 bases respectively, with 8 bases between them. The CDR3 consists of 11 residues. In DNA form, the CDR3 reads TGTGCCAGCAGTGCGGTCGAGGAGCAGTTCTTC. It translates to CASSAVEEQFF.

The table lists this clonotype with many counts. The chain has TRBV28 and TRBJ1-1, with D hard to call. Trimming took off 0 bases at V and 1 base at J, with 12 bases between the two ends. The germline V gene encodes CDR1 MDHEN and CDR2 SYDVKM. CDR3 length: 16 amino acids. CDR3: CASSLWPQVGNTEAFF. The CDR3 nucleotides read TGTGCCAGCAGTTTATGGCCCCAAGTGGGGAACACTGAAGCTTTCTTT.

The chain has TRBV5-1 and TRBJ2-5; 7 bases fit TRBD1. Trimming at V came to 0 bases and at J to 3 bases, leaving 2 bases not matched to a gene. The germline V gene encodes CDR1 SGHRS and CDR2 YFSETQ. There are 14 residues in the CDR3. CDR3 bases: TGCGCCAGCAGCTTGGGGGGGACAGAAGAGACCCAGTACTTC. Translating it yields CASSLGGTEETQYF.